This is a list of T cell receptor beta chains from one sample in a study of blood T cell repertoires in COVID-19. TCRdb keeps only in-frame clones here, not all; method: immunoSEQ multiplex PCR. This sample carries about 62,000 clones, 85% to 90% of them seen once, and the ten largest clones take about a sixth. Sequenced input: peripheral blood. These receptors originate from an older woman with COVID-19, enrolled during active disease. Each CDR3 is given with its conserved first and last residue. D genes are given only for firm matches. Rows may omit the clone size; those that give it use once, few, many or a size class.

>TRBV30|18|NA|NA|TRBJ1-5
TGTGCCTGGAGCCAAGACAGTGGTGGGGACTATAGCAATCAGCCCCAGCATTTT
CAWSQDSGGDYSNQPQHF
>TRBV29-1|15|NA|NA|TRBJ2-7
TGCAGCGTTGGGGGTTTAGCGGCATCTCCCTACGAGCAGTACTTC
CSVGGLAASPYEQYF
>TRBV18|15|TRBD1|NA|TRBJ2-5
TGTGCCAGCTCACCCGGGACAGGGTTTGGAGAGACCCAGTACTTC
CASSPGTGFGETQYF
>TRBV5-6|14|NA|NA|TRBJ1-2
TGTGCCAGCAGCCCGGGTTTCGGAAGCTATGGCTACACCTTC
CASSPGFGSYGYTF
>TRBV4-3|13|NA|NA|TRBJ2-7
TGCGCCAGCAGCCAAGATTTCCGGGAACGCCCCTCCTTC
CASSQDFRERPSF
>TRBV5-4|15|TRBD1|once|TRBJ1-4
TGTGCCAGCAGCGGCACAGGGGGCGTCGGTGAAAAACTGTTTTTT
CASSGTGGVGEKLFF
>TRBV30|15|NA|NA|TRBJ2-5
TGTGCCTGGAGTGTACTGGGGGGAGTCGGGGAGACCCAGTACTTC
CAWSVLGGVGETQYF
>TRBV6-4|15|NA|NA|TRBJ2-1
TGTGCCAGCAGTGACTCTGGGGAGATTAACCATGAGCAGTTCTTC
CASSDSGEINHEQFF
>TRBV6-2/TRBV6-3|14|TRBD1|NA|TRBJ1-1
TGTGCCAGCAGCCAGGACAGGGTGAACACTGAAGCTTTCTTT
CASSQDRVNTEAFF
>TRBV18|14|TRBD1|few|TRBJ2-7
TGTGCCAGCTCACCACAGGACAGGGGCTCGGAGCAGTACTTC
CASSPQDRGSEQYF
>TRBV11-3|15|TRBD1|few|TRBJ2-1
TGTGCCAGCAGCTTAGGTGCAACAGGGGGCAATGAGCAGTTCTTC
CASSLGATGGNEQFF
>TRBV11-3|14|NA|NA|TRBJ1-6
TGTGCCAGCAGCTTAGGAGCTTATAATTCACCCCTCCACTTT
CASSLGAYNSPLHF
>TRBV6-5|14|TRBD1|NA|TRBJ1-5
TGTGCCAGCAGCTGGACAGGGGGCAATCAGCCCCAGCATTTT
CASSWTGGNQPQHF
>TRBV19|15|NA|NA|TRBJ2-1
TGTGCCAGTAGTACGGGCGGGTCCTCCTACAATGAGCAGTTCTTC
CASSTGGSSYNEQFF
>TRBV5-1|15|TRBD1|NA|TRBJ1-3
TGCGCCAGCAGCCCCCGGACAGGGAGAGGAAACACCATATATTTT
CASSPRTGRGNTIYF
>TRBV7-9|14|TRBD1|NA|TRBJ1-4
TGTGCCAGCAGCCCCGGGACAGGGGTCGAAAAACTGTTTTTT
CASSPGTGVEKLFF
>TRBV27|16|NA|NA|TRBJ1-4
TGTGCCAGCAGTTTATTTAAATCGGCAACTAATGAAAAACTGTTTTTT
CASSLFKSATNEKLFF
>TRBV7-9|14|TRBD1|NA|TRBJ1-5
TGTGCCAGCAACGCGGGACAGATAAATCAGCCCCAGCATTTT
CASNAGQINQPQHF
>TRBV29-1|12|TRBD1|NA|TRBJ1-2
TGCAGCGTTCAAGGACAGGGGTACGGCTACACCTTC
CSVQGQGYGYTF
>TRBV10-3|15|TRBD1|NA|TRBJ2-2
TGTGCCATCAGGAACGGACAGGGAAACACCGGGGAGCTGTTTTTT
CAIRNGQGNTGELFF